The rows below give T cell receptor beta chains drawn from one sample of a study of early T cells in non-severe SARS-CoV-2 infection. TCRdb reprocessed the 5' RACE reads with MiXCR, giving one entry per CDR3 protein. The sample lists over 35,000 distinct CDR3 sequences, about a tenth occurring once. Sequenced input: whole blood. These receptors came from an adult who was a healthcare worker with PCR-confirmed SARS-CoV-2 infection or an uninfected control (not recorded which). Each CDR3 is given without its conserved first and last residue. Only some rows state a clone size, as once, few, many or a class for expanded clones.

>TRBV7-2|many
ASRARDRRNTEAF
>TRBV30|many
AWSVGCAGDRQPYEQY
>TRBV29-1|-
SVVSSGGYEQF
>TRBV11-2|few
ASSLARLAGGSNTDTQY
>TRBV3-1|many
ASTLQGLAGETQY
>TRBV7-6|-
ASSPGMGPGSDTQY
>TRBV20-1|-
SALTGGAEEQY
>TRBV29-1|many
SESIAGGPNEQF
>TRBV7-2|many
ASSLVGQGAIAGELF
>TRBV30|many
AWSPAEELF